This is a list of T cell receptor beta chains from one sample in a study of shared clonotypes between healthy human individuals. The assay was immunoSEQ multiplex PCR, and TCRdb's table has in-frame clones only and misses some. This sample has 2 million to 3 million clones; 80% to 95% occur once, and the top ten carry about 0.38%. Material for sequencing was naive CD4+ T cells from PBMCs. The receptors originated from a man between 18 and 35 years old in good health. Some clones in this sample may be carry-over from other donors' samples. Each CDR3 is given with its conserved first and last residue. The D gene is left open where the match is weak. The size field is filled for only some rows; it gives once, few, many or a size class.

CDR3 DNA: TGTGCCAGCAGCTTGGGGTGGCGGAACACTGAAGCTTTCTTT
CDR3 protein: CASSLGWRNTEAFF
V gene: TRBV5-6
clone size: -
D gene: -
J gene: TRBJ1-1

CDR3 DNA: TGTGCCAGCAGTGAATTGGGGGGGCGGACGAACACTGAAGCTTTCTTT
CDR3 protein: CASSELGGRTNTEAFF
V gene: TRBV2
clone size: -
D gene: -
J gene: TRBJ1-1

CDR3 DNA: TGTGCCAGCAAGCAGGGGGGAGCCTCCTACGAGCAGTACTTC
CDR3 protein: CASKQGGASYEQYF
V gene: TRBV7-2
clone size: -
D gene: -
J gene: TRBJ2-7

CDR3 DNA: TGTGCCAGCAGCTCTCCCTATGGCTACACCTTC
CDR3 protein: CASSSPYGYTF
V gene: TRBV5-6
clone size: -
D gene: -
J gene: TRBJ1-2

CDR3 DNA: TGTGCCAGCTCGGACCGGGACAGCCCCTCTGGGGCCAACGTCCTGACTTTC
CDR3 protein: CASSDRDSPSGANVLTF
V gene: TRBV18
clone size: -
D gene: TRBD1
J gene: TRBJ2-6

CDR3 DNA: TGTGCCAGCTCACCACCGATGGGGGAGCTGTTTTTT
CDR3 protein: CASSPPMGELFF
V gene: TRBV18
clone size: few
D gene: -
J gene: TRBJ2-2

CDR3 DNA: TGCGCCAGCAGCTTGGTGGGTAGCTCCTACAATGAGCAGTTCTTC
CDR3 protein: CASSLVGSSYNEQFF
V gene: TRBV5-1
clone size: -
D gene: -
J gene: TRBJ2-1

CDR3 DNA: TGTGCCAGCAGACTGGACGACAGGGGCTACGAGCAGTACTTC
CDR3 protein: CASRLDDRGYEQYF
V gene: TRBV7-2
clone size: -
D gene: TRBD1
J gene: TRBJ2-7

CDR3 DNA: TGTGCCAGCAGCCAAGGGGCCAGAAACACCATATATTTT
CDR3 protein: CASSQGARNTIYF
V gene: TRBV11-3
clone size: -
D gene: -
J gene: TRBJ1-3

CDR3 DNA: TGTGCCAGCAGACGGGACAGCTACGAGCAGTACTTC
CDR3 protein: CASRRDSYEQYF
V gene: TRBV28
clone size: -
D gene: TRBD1
J gene: TRBJ2-7

CDR3 DNA: TGTGCCAGCAGCTTATCGGGCACCGGGGAGCTGTTTTTT
CDR3 protein: CASSLSGTGELFF
V gene: TRBV7-3
clone size: -
D gene: -
J gene: TRBJ2-2

CDR3 DNA: TGTGCGGGATGGGGGGGGCGGTGGGCCAAAAACATTCAGTACTTC
CDR3 protein: CAGWGGRWAKNIQYF
V gene: TRBV6-1
clone size: -
D gene: -
J gene: TRBJ2-4

CDR3 DNA: TGTGCCAGCTCGACAGACATGAACACTGAAGCTTTCTTT
CDR3 protein: CASSTDMNTEAFF
V gene: TRBV2
clone size: -
D gene: -
J gene: TRBJ1-1

CDR3 DNA: TGTGCCATCAGTGATGTAGGAGGGGAGGACTATGGCTACACCTTC
CDR3 protein: CAISDVGGEDYGYTF
V gene: TRBV10-3
clone size: few
D gene: -
J gene: TRBJ1-2

CDR3 DNA: TGTGCCAGTAGTGGAATGACAGCGAACACTGAAGCTTTCTTT
CDR3 protein: CASSGMTANTEAFF
V gene: TRBV19
clone size: once
D gene: -
J gene: TRBJ1-1

CDR3 DNA: TGTGCCAGCAGCCAGGGGACTAGCGGGAGATTTCAGTACTTC
CDR3 protein: CASSQGTSGRFQYF
V gene: TRBV13
clone size: -
D gene: TRBD2
J gene: TRBJ2-4

CDR3 DNA: TGTGCCAGCAGCTCTCGGGATACAGGAGGCATTCAGTACTTC
CDR3 protein: CASSSRDTGGIQYF
V gene: TRBV5-6
clone size: -
D gene: -
J gene: TRBJ2-4

CDR3 DNA: TGTGCCAGCAGCTATCGGACTAGCGGGAGGGCCGACACCGGGGAGCTGTTTTTT
CDR3 protein: CASSYRTSGRADTGELFF
V gene: TRBV7-2
clone size: -
D gene: TRBD2
J gene: TRBJ2-2

CDR3 DNA: TGCGCCAGCAGCTCCCACGCAGGAAGGGGAGAAGCTTTCTTT
CDR3 protein: CASSSHAGRGEAFF
V gene: TRBV5-1
clone size: -
D gene: -
J gene: TRBJ1-1

CDR3 DNA: TGTGCCAGCAGTCCCCGCCCGGACTGGCGGGAGTACAATGAGCAGTTCTTC
CDR3 protein: CASSPRPDWREYNEQFF
V gene: TRBV27
clone size: once
D gene: TRBD2
J gene: TRBJ2-1

CDR3 DNA: TGTGCCAGCGAACCACTGGGAAGGGGCACCGGGGAGCTGTTTTTT
CDR3 protein: CASEPLGRGTGELFF
V gene: TRBV27
clone size: -
D gene: -
J gene: TRBJ2-2

CDR3 DNA: TGTGCCATCAGGGGCGGTCCTAACTATGGCTACACCTTC
CDR3 protein: CAIRGGPNYGYTF
V gene: TRBV10-3
clone size: -
D gene: -
J gene: TRBJ1-2

CDR3 DNA: TGTGCCAGCAGGACAGGGGGCAGGAACACTGAAGCTTTCTTT
CDR3 protein: CASRTGGRNTEAFF
V gene: TRBV6-1
clone size: few
D gene: TRBD1
J gene: TRBJ1-1

CDR3 DNA: TGTGCCACCAGCATAAGATCTGGACTAGCGTTCATTCAGTACTTC
CDR3 protein: CATSIRSGLAFIQYF
V gene: TRBV15
clone size: -
D gene: TRBD2
J gene: TRBJ2-4

CDR3 DNA: TGTGCCAGCAGCTTAATGGGTCTTTACTACGAGCAGTACTTC
CDR3 protein: CASSLMGLYYEQYF
V gene: TRBV7-2
clone size: -
D gene: -
J gene: TRBJ2-7

CDR3 DNA: TGTGCCAGCAGACCACTAGCGGGAGCTTCCTACAATGAGCAGTTCTTC
CDR3 protein: CASRPLAGASYNEQFF
V gene: TRBV28
clone size: -
D gene: TRBD2
J gene: TRBJ2-1

CDR3 DNA: TGTGCCACCAGCAGAGACAGCCAAGAGACCCAGTACTTC
CDR3 protein: CATSRDSQETQYF
V gene: TRBV15
clone size: -
D gene: -
J gene: TRBJ2-5

CDR3 DNA: TGTGCCACCAGCAGGCGGGGTAAGCACGGTCCAGGCGAGCAGTACTTC
CDR3 protein: CATSRRGKHGPGEQYF
V gene: TRBV15
clone size: -
D gene: -
J gene: TRBJ2-7

CDR3 DNA: TGTGCCAGCAGCCCGACCGGGACAGGGGGTAATGAGCAGTTCTTC
CDR3 protein: CASSPTGTGGNEQFF
V gene: TRBV11-1
clone size: -
D gene: TRBD1
J gene: TRBJ2-1

CDR3 DNA: TGTGCCAGTATGGTCCGCTATAGCAATCAGCCCCAGCATTTT
CDR3 protein: CASMVRYSNQPQHF
V gene: TRBV19
clone size: -
D gene: -
J gene: TRBJ1-5

CDR3 DNA: TGTGCCAGCCTCTTGGGGAGTTTAGAGACCCAGTACTTC
CDR3 protein: CASLLGSLETQYF
V gene: TRBV5-8
clone size: -
D gene: -
J gene: TRBJ2-5

CDR3 DNA: TGCAACGGAGTCGGGAACACTGAAGCTTTCTTT
CDR3 protein: CNGVGNTEAFF
V gene: TRBV20-1
clone size: -
D gene: -
J gene: TRBJ1-1

CDR3 DNA: TGTGCCAGCAGCTTAGGTAGAAGGGGTTCTCTCACAGATACGCAGTATTTT
CDR3 protein: CASSLGRRGSLTDTQYF
V gene: TRBV11-3
clone size: -
D gene: -
J gene: TRBJ2-3

CDR3 DNA: TGCGCCAGCAGCTTCCTGGGGGCTGGGAACACTGAAGCTTTCTTT
CDR3 protein: CASSFLGAGNTEAFF
V gene: TRBV5-1
clone size: -
D gene: -
J gene: TRBJ1-1

CDR3 DNA: TGTGCCAGCAGTGGACCATCCGGGACAGGGCTCTCCTACGAGCAGTACTTC
CDR3 protein: CASSGPSGTGLSYEQYF
V gene: TRBV2
clone size: -
D gene: TRBD1
J gene: TRBJ2-7

CDR3 DNA: TGTGCCAGCAGCCCCCGTCCAGGGGGCGAGGAGGACACTGAAGCTTTCTTT
CDR3 protein: CASSPRPGGEEDTEAFF
V gene: TRBV7-9
clone size: -
D gene: TRBD1
J gene: TRBJ1-1

CDR3 DNA: TGCGCCAGCAGCACCGGACTAGACGGAAATACGCAGTATTTT
CDR3 protein: CASSTGLDGNTQYF
V gene: TRBV5-1
clone size: -
D gene: TRBD2
J gene: TRBJ2-3

CDR3 DNA: TGTGCCAGCAGCTCCCCTCACAGGGGGTTCTCTGGCTACACCTTC
CDR3 protein: CASSSPHRGFSGYTF
V gene: TRBV5-5
clone size: -
D gene: TRBD1
J gene: TRBJ1-2

CDR3 DNA: TGTGCCAGAAGCTTGCTCGATAATCCCTACGAGCAGTACTTC
CDR3 protein: CARSLLDNPYEQYF
V gene: TRBV5-3
clone size: -
D gene: -
J gene: TRBJ2-7

CDR3 DNA: TGCGCCAGCACCCTCTTTAGCGGGAGTCCAGGAGGGGAGCTGTTTTTT
CDR3 protein: CASTLFSGSPGGELFF
V gene: TRBV5-1
clone size: -
D gene: TRBD2
J gene: TRBJ2-2

CDR3 DNA: TGTGCCAGCAGTGACCGCTGGACAGCGCCATATAACTATGGCTACACCTTC
CDR3 protein: CASSDRWTAPYNYGYTF
V gene: TRBV6-4
clone size: -
D gene: -
J gene: TRBJ1-2

CDR3 DNA: TGTGCCAGCTCACCACGGAGAGGGGAAGGGGGAATCACAGATACGCAGTATTTT
CDR3 protein: CASSPRRGEGGITDTQYF
V gene: TRBV18
clone size: -
D gene: -
J gene: TRBJ2-3

CDR3 DNA: TGTGCCTGGAATGGGGACACCATCGGCGAAAAACTGTTTTTT
CDR3 protein: CAWNGDTIGEKLFF
V gene: TRBV30
clone size: -
D gene: -
J gene: TRBJ1-4

CDR3 DNA: TGTGCCAGCAGTGAAGGCGGTCGAGGTAGCGGGAGCCTGGCTAATCAGTACTTC
CDR3 protein: CASSEGGRGSGSLANQYF
V gene: TRBV2
clone size: -
D gene: TRBD2
J gene: TRBJ2-4

CDR3 DNA: TGCAGCGTGAGTGACAGGGGAAACACCATATATTTT
CDR3 protein: CSVSDRGNTIYF
V gene: TRBV29-1
clone size: -
D gene: -
J gene: TRBJ1-3

CDR3 DNA: TGTGCCAGCAGTGACTCTAGGACCCTGGGGCCCCAGCATTTT
CDR3 protein: CASSDSRTLGPQHF
V gene: TRBV6-4
clone size: -
D gene: -
J gene: TRBJ1-5

CDR3 DNA: TGTGCCAGCAGCTCTGACACAGCCCTCCAAGAGACCCAGTACTTC
CDR3 protein: CASSSDTALQETQYF
V gene: TRBV7-6
clone size: -
D gene: -
J gene: TRBJ2-5

CDR3 DNA: TGTGCCAGCAGTTTAGCGGGAGCGCGTTCCTACAATGAGCAGTTCTTC
CDR3 protein: CASSLAGARSYNEQFF
V gene: TRBV28
clone size: -
D gene: TRBD2
J gene: TRBJ2-1

CDR3 DNA: TGTGCCAGCAGTTGGACTAACAATGAGCAGTTCTTC
CDR3 protein: CASSWTNNEQFF
V gene: TRBV5-5
clone size: -
D gene: -
J gene: TRBJ2-1

CDR3 DNA: TGTGCCAGCTCACCACCGTCACAAGAGACCCAGTACTTC
CDR3 protein: CASSPPSQETQYF
V gene: TRBV18
clone size: -
D gene: -
J gene: TRBJ2-5

CDR3 DNA: TGTGCCAGCAGCACAAGGGCCCTATCCACTAACTATGGCTACACCTTC
CDR3 protein: CASSTRALSTNYGYTF
V gene: TRBV28
clone size: -
D gene: -
J gene: TRBJ1-2